Included here is one T cell receptor beta chain sequence, with context. Its antigen is unidentified. This sample is drawn from a study of T cells in localized non-small cell lung cancer. The CDR3 contains 13 residues. Per germline, CDR1 GTSNPN and CDR2 SVGIG (reference sequence). Trimming removed 1 base at V and 5 bases at J, with 8 bases between. The study, taken as a whole, reports: There was higher T cell clonality in uninvolved adjacent lung than in tumor, and it was highest there. Owing to sequencing of a solitary tumor region, heterogeneity cannot be discounted. A median of 57 clones ranked among the top 100 in tumor appeared in adjacent lung.

The table came from immunoSEQ multiplex PCR; TCRdb's copy has only in-frame clones and leaves some out. The data show about 17,000 clones, around 88% seen once. The TCR originated in a male donor aged 60 or over with stage III lung adenocarcinoma. Specimen: peripheral blood, collected before any cancer treatment. The chain carries TRBV30 and TRBJ1-4; D might be TRBD1 (5 bases). CDR3 loop: CAWSGKGNEKLFF. DNA of the CDR3: TGTGCCTGGAGTGGGAAGGGGAATGAAAAACTGTTTTTT.